This entry is about one T cell receptor (beta chain). Its binding antigen is unknown. No base qualities exist here, and no much larger clone lies one base off it. Patients chosen for sequencing had shown expansion of CD8+CD57+ cells by flow cytometry. Severe acquired aplastic anemia was diagnosed in all patients according to International Study of Aplastic Anemia and Agranulocytosis and Camitta criteria. At the time blood was sampled, none of the patients had received any therapy. In the study, sorted CD4+ and CD8+ blood T cells from patients with severe aplastic anemia and from healthy subjects underwent deep sequencing of TCR repertoires. Patients were enrolled under clinicaltrials.gov protocols 00001620, 01623167, 00001397, 00071045, 00081523 and 00961064 in the USA. Ficoll-Paque density gradient centrifugation was used to isolate peripheral blood mononuclear cells. Before DNA was extracted, CD4+ and CD8+ T cells were sorted using either FACS or magnetic beads.

From the cysteine through the phenylalanine, the CDR3 covers 13 amino acids. The DNA shown is the 39-base CDR3, in frame from base 1. Via the germline V gene, CDR1 is MGHDK and CDR2 SYGVNS. V and J lose 2 bases and 7 bases, and a span of 11 bases separates them. The sample originates from a study of CD8+CD57+ T cells in acquired aplastic anemia listed by TCRdb under 2018. Context from the whole study: DNA extracted from sorted CD4+ and CD8+ cells had a mean of roughly 3 ug, with a range of roughly 0.2 to 30 ug. CD8+CD57+ expansion was defined as frequency above the mean frequency observed in healthy subjects. Points the paper makes about the study in general: Although 25 to 30 CD8+ CDR3 sequences were shared by patients and controls, these sequences appeared highly expressed in patients and within the immunodominant clones of patients. No significant difference in CD8+ Simpson's diversity was found between patients and healthy controls (P=0.060).

TCR beta VDJ combination and CDR3 sequence profiling used genomic DNA as the template. An Illumina HiSeq 2000 was used for TCR repertoire sequencing. The source study handled its data this way. TRBV/TRBJ rearrangement plots, CDR3 size and DJ length profiles, and Simpson's diversity index were used to evaluate the repertoires. The immunodominant clone was defined as the most abundant DNA sequence in deep sequencing data. CDR3 amino acid sequences were screened for sharing across subjects and compared with published repertoires and the VDJdb database. The public reads were reanalyzed by TCRdb: fastp trimming at Q25, MiXCR alignment, in-frame beta chains only. Each record represents a unique CDR3 protein, reported with the most common genes and DNA among its rows. V and J calls and clone size were set by TCRdb, not the authors. The sample yields around 150,000 distinct CDR3 sequences; about two thirds were counted once. Around 45% of the sample comes from the top ten.

The specimen sequenced was sorted CD4+, CD8+, or CD8+CD57+ T cells (not recorded which) from PBMCs. The V gene is TRBV25-1 and the J gene is TRBJ1-1; there is no confident call for the D gene. The sequence was obtained from a human donor with aplastic anemia. The CDR3 reads as follows: CASSEPYRGEAFF. DNA sequence: TGTGCCAGCAGTGAACCCTACCGCGGTGAAGCTTTCTTT.